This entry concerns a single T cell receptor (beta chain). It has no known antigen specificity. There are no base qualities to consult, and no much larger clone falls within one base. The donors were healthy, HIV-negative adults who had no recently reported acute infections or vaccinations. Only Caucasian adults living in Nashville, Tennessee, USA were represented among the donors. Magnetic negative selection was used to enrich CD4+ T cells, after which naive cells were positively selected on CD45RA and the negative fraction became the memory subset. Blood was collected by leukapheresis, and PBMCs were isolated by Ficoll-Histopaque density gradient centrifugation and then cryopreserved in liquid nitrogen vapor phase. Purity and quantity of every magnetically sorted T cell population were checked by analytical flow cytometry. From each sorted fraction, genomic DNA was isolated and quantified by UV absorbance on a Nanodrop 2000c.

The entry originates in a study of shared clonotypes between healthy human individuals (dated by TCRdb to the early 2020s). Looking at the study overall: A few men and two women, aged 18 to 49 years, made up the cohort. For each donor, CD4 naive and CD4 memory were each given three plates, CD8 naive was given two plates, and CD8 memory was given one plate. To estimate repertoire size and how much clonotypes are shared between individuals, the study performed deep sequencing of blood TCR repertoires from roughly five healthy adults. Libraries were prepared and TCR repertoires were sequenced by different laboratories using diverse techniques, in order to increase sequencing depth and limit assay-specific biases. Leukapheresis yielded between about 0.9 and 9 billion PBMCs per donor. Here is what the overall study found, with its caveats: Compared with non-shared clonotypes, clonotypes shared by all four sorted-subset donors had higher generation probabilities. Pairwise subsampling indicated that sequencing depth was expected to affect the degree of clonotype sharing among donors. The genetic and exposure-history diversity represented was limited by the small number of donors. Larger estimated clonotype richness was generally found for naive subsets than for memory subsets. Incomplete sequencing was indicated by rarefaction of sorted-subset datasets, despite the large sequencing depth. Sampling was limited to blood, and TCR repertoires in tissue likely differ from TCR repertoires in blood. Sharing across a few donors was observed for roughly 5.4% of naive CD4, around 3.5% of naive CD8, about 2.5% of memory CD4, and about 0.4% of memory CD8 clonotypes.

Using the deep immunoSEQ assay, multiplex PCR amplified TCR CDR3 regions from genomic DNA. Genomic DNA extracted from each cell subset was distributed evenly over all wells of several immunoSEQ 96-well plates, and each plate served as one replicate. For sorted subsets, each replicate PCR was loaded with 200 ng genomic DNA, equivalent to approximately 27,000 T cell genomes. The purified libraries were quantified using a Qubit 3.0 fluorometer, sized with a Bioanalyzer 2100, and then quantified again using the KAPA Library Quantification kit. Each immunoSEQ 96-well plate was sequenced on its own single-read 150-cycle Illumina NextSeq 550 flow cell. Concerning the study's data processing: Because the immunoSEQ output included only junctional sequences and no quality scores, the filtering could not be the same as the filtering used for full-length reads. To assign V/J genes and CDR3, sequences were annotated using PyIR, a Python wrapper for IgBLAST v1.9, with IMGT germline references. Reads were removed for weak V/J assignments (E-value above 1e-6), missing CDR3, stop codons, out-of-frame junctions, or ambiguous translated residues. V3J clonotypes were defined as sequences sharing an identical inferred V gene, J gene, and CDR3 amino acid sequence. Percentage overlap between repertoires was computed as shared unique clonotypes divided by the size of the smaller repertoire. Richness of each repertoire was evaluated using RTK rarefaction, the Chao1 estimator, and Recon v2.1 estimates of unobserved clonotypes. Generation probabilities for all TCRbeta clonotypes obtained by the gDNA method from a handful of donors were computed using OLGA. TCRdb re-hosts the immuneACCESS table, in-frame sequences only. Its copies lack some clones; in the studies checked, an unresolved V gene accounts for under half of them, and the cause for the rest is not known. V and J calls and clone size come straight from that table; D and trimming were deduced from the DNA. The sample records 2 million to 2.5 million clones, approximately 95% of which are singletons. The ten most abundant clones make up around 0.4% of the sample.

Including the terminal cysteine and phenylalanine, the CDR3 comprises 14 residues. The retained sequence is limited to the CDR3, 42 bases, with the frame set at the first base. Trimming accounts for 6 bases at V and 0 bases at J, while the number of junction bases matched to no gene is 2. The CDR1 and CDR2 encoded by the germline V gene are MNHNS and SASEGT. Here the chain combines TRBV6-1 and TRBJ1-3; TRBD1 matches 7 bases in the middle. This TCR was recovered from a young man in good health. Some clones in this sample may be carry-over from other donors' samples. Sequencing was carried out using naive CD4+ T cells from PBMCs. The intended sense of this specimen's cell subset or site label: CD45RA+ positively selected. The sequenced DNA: TGTGCCAGCAGCTCAGGGGGCTCTGGAAACACCATATATTTT. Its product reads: CASSSGGSGNTIYF.